These 11 T cell receptor beta chains were sequenced from one sample in a study of T cell responses to AZD1222 COVID-19 vaccine. Assay used: immunoSEQ multiplex PCR; TCRdb lists only in-frame clones, some missing. The data contain more than 150,000 clones, approximately 92% of them singletons. The source was peripheral blood, collected on day 0 of AZD1222 vaccination. The receptors were sampled from an adult in good health.

The count of this clone is one. Here the CDR3 reads CASSLASSVNTEAFF. DNA for the CDR3: TGTGCCAGCAGCTTGGCCAGCAGCGTGAACACTGAAGCTTTCTTT. The chain combines TRBV5-4 with TRBJ1-1; D is undetermined. V lost 0 bases and J lost 0, with 9 bases in between. The length of the CDR3 is 15 residues. In germline, CDR1 is SGHNT, CDR2 YYREEE (reference sequence).

This clone appeared a single time. The genes are TRBV3-1 (or the pseudogene TRBV3-2) and TRBJ2-5; D gene ambiguous. Per germline, CDR1 LGHDT and CDR2 YNNKEL (reference sequence). Trimming stripped 0 bases from V and 10 bases from J, with 6 bases between. The CDR3 covers 11 residues. The CDR3 region is CASSQDWDQYF. The CDR3 DNA sequence: TGTGCCAGCAGCCAAGATTGGGACCAGTACTTC.

Only a few counts were recorded for this clone. This chain connects TRBV27 to TRBJ2-1; possibly TRBD2 for D (6 bases). Per germline, CDR1 MNHEY and CDR2 SMNVEV (reference sequence). The V and J ends lost 2 bases and 4 bases respectively, with 6 bases between them. This CDR3 comprises 13 residues. CDR3 in DNA: TGTGCCAGCAGTTTAGGACTATACAATGAGCAGTTCTTC. This encodes CASSLGLYNEQFF.

CDR3 nucleotides: TGTGCCAGCAGCGCCCCGCCGGACAGGGGGAACAATGAGCAGTTCTTC. Translated, it gives CASSAPPDRGNNEQFF. The V and J genes are TRBV9 and TRBJ2-1; 10 bases are shared with TRBD1. This CDR3 contains 16 residues. V lost 3 bases to trimming and J lost 5 bases; unmatched junction nucleotides: 8. Germline lookup yields CDR1 SGDLS and CDR2 YYNGEE.

J is TRBJ2-2 and V is TRBV11-2; D ambiguous. V was shortened by 0 bases and J by 6 bases, with 5 bases between the two germline ends. This CDR3 spans 13 amino acids. The germline V gene has CDR1 SGHAT and CDR2 FQNNGV. As DNA, the CDR3 is TGTGCCAGCAGCTTAGAGGCCCCCGGGGAGCTGTTTTTT. This gives the protein CASSLEAPGELFF.

This chain connects TRBV2 to TRBJ2-7; the D gene is possibly TRBD1 (6 bases). The CDR3 covers 15 residues. With 0 bases removed from V and 3 bases from J, the gap between germline ends came to 12 bases. The germline V gene encodes CDR1 SNHLY and CDR2 FYNNEI. CDR3 sequence (DNA): TGTGCCAGCAGTGAAGCTACCGGACAGAACTACGAGCAGTACTTC. Protein: CASSEATGQNYEQYF.

V and J are TRBV6-5 and TRBJ1-5; perhaps TRBD1 as D (6 bases). Trimming removed 3 bases at V and 8 bases at J, with 14 bases between. Germline V gives CDR1 MNHEY, CDR2 SVGAGI. The CDR3 sequence is 14 residues long. In nucleotides, the CDR3 is TGTGCCAGCAGTTATGGCCCAGGGGAAAAGCCCCAGCATTTT. Translated, it gives CASSYGPGEKPQHF.

The chain has TRBV19 and TRBJ1-2, with D perhaps matching TRBD1 (6 bases). Germline CDR1 LNHDA, CDR2 SQIVND (reference sequence). The CDR3 is made up of 12 amino acids. Deletions cut 7 bases from V and 10 bases from J, with 16 bases between. The CDR3 DNA reads as TGTGCCAGTACCGTCCCGGGGGGGGCCTACACCTTC. Protein: CASTVPGGAYTF.

The genes are TRBV6-1 and TRBJ2-7; D is possibly TRBD1 (6 bases). The ends were cut back, 2 bases at V and 5 bases at J, with 13 bases in the middle. Germline CDR1 reads MNHNS; CDR2 reads SASEGT. The CDR3 totals 14 residues. The DNA of the CDR3 is TGTGCCAGCAGTGAATTTAGGGACACCAACGAGCAGTACTTC. Translated, it gives CASSEFRDTNEQYF.

CDR3 in DNA: TGTGCCAGCAGCTTAGGGACAGGGAGCAATCAGCCCCAGCATTTT. This encodes CASSLGTGSNQPQHF. The chain carries TRBV11-2 and TRBJ1-5; 8 positions agree with TRBD1. Unmatched junction bases numbered 0, after V lost 1 base and J lost 1 base. CDR1 SGHAT and CDR2 FQNNGV come from the germline V gene. CDR3 length: 15 amino acids. Supplemented by reference TRBV11-2 and TRBJ1-5, the full variable domain reads EAGVAQSPRYKIIEKRQSVAFWCNPISGHATLYWYQQILGQGPKLLIQFQNNGVVDDSQLPKDRFSAERLKGVDSTLKIQPAKLEDSAVYLCASSLGTGSNQPQHFGDGTRLSIL.

This sequence joins TRBV7-7 and TRBJ2-5, with 10 bases that match TRBD1. Germline V gene data show CDR1 as SSHAT and CDR2 as FNYEAQ (reference sequence). The CDR3 has 13 residues. The J segment lost 5 bases and the V segment lost 5 bases, leaving 2 bases of the junction unmatched. CDR3 in amino acids: CASSLDRGETQYF. DNA for the CDR3: TGTGCCAGCAGCCTGGACAGGGGGGAGACCCAGTACTTC.